Sequencing of this TCR beta chain was carried out in a study of CD8 T cells in Susac syndrome. Overall study context: Among the Susac syndrome patients who underwent sequencing, roughly six had clinically active disease, while fewer than ten of them were in remission. Findings and caveats of the study: When the CD4+ T cell repertoires of patients with Susac syndrome were examined, they did not show any clonal expansion.

Reverse transcription of roughly 0.5 to 1 ug RNA used random hexamers. Using its own MiXCR run on the immunoSEQ multiplex PCR reads, TCRdb lists one record per CDR3 protein. The sample has under 200,000 distinct CDR3 sequences, around 94% seen once. Details on this clonotype: Its antigen is not identified.

The sample consisted of CD4+ T cells from PBMCs. This receptor was obtained from a human donor with Susac syndrome.

The CDR3 loop is CASSFGETQYF. CDR3 sequence (DNA): TGTGCCAGCAGTTTTGGGGAGACCCAGTACTTC. The chain is built from TRBV12-3 or TRBV12-4 and TRBJ2-5; D gene uncertain. V lost 3 bases, J lost 5 bases, and 4 bases lay in between. This CDR3 spans 11 amino acids.